The sequence of this T cell receptor (beta chain) was determined in a study of T-cell memory formation after mild COVID-19. In the study overall: Among the donors, TCR clusters were largely specific to each donor.

CDR1 is SGHTA and CDR2 is FQGNSA in the germline V gene. V lost 5 bases and J 5 bases, leaving 12 bases between the germline ends. This CDR3 spans 13 amino acids. General study results and limits: A second wave expanding day 15 to 37 was CD4+-biased; contracting clones were balanced.

In the case of this clonotype: Its target is unknown.

TCRdb called the 5' RACE reads again in MiXCR, with one record for every CDR3 protein. The sample includes fewer than 350,000 distinct CDR3 sequences, approximately 15% of them seen just once. The sequenced sample was PBMCs or a T cell subset sorted from them (not recorded which). The chain combines TRBV7-2 with TRBJ2-5; D uncertain. The origin of this receptor is a man aged 18 to 30 who had mild COVID-19 (a few samples of this study predate the infection). Cell type and time point are not known. The CDR3, as DNA: TGTGCCAGCAGCCCCGAGCGTCGGGAGACCCAGTACTTC. The encoded protein is CASSPERRETQYF.